These 28 T cell receptor beta chains were sequenced from one sample in a study of blood T cell repertoires in COVID-19 (dated by TCRdb to the early 2020s). Library prep was done by the immunoSEQ multiplex PCR assay. TCRdb carries this immuneACCESS record with in-frame sequences only. Its versions omit some clonotypes, under half of them owing to an unresolved V gene in the studies checked, with the rest unexplained. Recorded for this sample are 180,000 or so clones; around 86% of them occurred a single time. The ten largest clones take up more than 7.5% of the sample. Sequenced material: PBMCs or T cells enriched from blood (not recorded which). The receptors were gathered from a woman in her 30s who had recovered from COVID-19.

Regarding this clone: This sample includes further DNA sequences coding for the same CDR3. This chain links TRBV6-5 with TRBJ1-2; perhaps TRBD1 as D (5 bases). Germline CDR1 is MNHEY and CDR2 is SVGAGI. Trimming took 3 bases from V and 7 from J, leaving 9 bases between them. The CDR3 is 12 residues long. As DNA, the CDR3 is TGTGCCAGCAGTTATAGGGGAGGTGGCTACACCTTC. Its protein product is CASSYRGGGYTF.

The chain combines TRBV7-9 with TRBJ2-5; maybe TRBD1 (5 bases). Germline V gives CDR1 SEHNR, CDR2 FQNEAQ (reference sequence). This CDR3 spans 15 amino acids. V lost 0 bases to trimming and J lost 2 bases, with 10 bases between them. DNA for the CDR3: TGTGCCAGCAGCTTAGCCCAGCGACAGCAAGAGACCCAGTACTTC. The encoded protein is CASSLAQRQQETQYF.

The chain combines TRBV23-1 with TRBJ1-2; TRBD1 agrees at 10 bases. TRBV23-1 belongs to the ORF category, with a function that is uncertain. V lost 8 bases and J lost 4; bases outside the gene matches: 1. The CDR3 is 12 amino acids. The CDR3 reads CASRDRGYGYTF. DNA for the CDR3: TGCGCCAGCCGGGACAGGGGCTATGGCTACACCTTC.

CDR3 DNA: TGTGCCAGCAGTTACCGGACAGGGGGGAGTGAGCAGTTCTTC. Protein sequence: CASSYRTGGSEQFF. V gene TRBV6-5 combines with J gene TRBJ2-1, with 10 nucleotides matching TRBD1. Germline CDR1 reads MNHEY; CDR2 reads SVGAGI. The CDR3 covers 14 residues. V trimming: 2 bases; J trimming: 9 bases; junction bases outside the gene matches: 4.

J is TRBJ2-3 and V is TRBV7-2; D call uncertain. Germline V gene sequence: CDR1 SGHTA, CDR2 FQGNSA. V lost 7 bases and J 6 bases, leaving 23 bases between the germline ends. The CDR3 extends over 16 amino acids. The CDR3 DNA reads as TGTGCCAGCACCGGAGATAAGGAGAAGGTTTGGGATACGCAGTATTTT. Amino acids: CASTGDKEKVWDTQYF.

The chain has TRBV10-1 and TRBJ2-1, with unresolved D. Trimming took off 0 bases at V and 1 base at J, with 10 bases between the two ends. Germline lookup yields CDR1 WNHNN and CDR2 SYGVQD (reference sequence). The CDR3 runs 16 residues. As DNA, the CDR3 is TGCGCCAGCAGTGAGTCTTCAGGTAATTCCTACAATGAGCAGTTCTTC. Translated, it gives CASSESSGNSYNEQFF.

The chain links TRBV11-2 to TRBJ2-5; TRBD1 aligns across 7 bases. The CDR3 sequence is 13 residues long. The germline CDR1 and CDR2 sequences are SGHAT and FQNNGV. The V segment lost 1 base and the J segment 5 bases; nucleotides outside the gene matches: 1. The CDR3 DNA sequence: TGTGCCAGCAGCTTAGTACAGGGGGAGACCCAGTACTTC. It translates to CASSLVQGETQYF. Complete variable domain (other parts from reference TRBV11-2 and TRBJ2-5): EAGVAQSPRYKIIEKRQSVAFWCNPISGHATLYWYQQILGQGPKLLIQFQNNGVVDDSQLPKDRFSAERLKGVDSTLKIQPAKLEDSAVYLCASSLVQGETQYFGPGTRLLVL.

This chain uses TRBV6-5 with TRBJ1-3; the match to TRBD1 covers 8 bases. V lost 0 bases to trimming and J lost 6 bases; unmatched junction nucleotides: 4. Germline lookup yields CDR1 MNHEY and CDR2 SVGAGI. This CDR3 is 15 amino acids long. This CDR3 is CASSYSTGVVNTIYF. CDR3 coding DNA: TGTGCCAGCAGTTACTCGACAGGGGTTGTAAACACCATATATTTT.

CDR3 coding DNA: TGTGCCAGCAGTTACCTTTGGGCGGGAGGGGGCACAGATACGCAGTATTTT. This sequence encodes CASSYLWAGGGTDTQYF. The V and J genes are TRBV6-2 or TRBV6-3 and TRBJ2-3, with 9 positions matching TRBD2. There are 17 residues in the CDR3. CDR1 is MNHEY and CDR2 is SVGEGT in the germline V gene. After removal of 2 bases from V and 1 base from J, the junction contained 7 bases not matched to a gene.

V and J are TRBV28 and TRBJ1-1, with TRBD1 identical over 10 bases. The CDR3 sequence is 16 residues long. Trimming at V came to 1 base and at J to 0 bases, leaving 2 bases not matched to a gene. CDR1 and CDR2 (germline): MDHEN, SYDVKM. The CDR3 here is CASSLFGTGVNTEAFF. In DNA, the CDR3 is TGTGCCAGCAGTTTATTCGGGACAGGGGTGAACACTGAAGCTTTCTTT.

This clone appeared a single time. V usage is TRBV30 and J usage is TRBJ1-1; TRBD1 matches 7 bases. Germline V CDR1 and CDR2: GTSNPN, SVGIG (reference sequence). The V gene end was trimmed by 3 bases and the J gene end by 0 bases; junction bases not matched to a gene: 13. This CDR3 region has 17 residues. The CDR3 sequence is CAWSRPHRQGMNTEAFF. CDR3 DNA sequence: TGTGCCTGGAGCAGACCGCACCGACAGGGTATGAACACTGAAGCTTTCTTT.

The chain recombines TRBV10-1 with TRBJ2-2; D may be TRBD2 (6 bases). V lost 3 bases to trimming and J lost 4 bases, with 18 bases between them. Per germline, CDR1 WNHNN and CDR2 SYGVQD (reference sequence). The CDR3 length is 17 residues. DNA of the CDR3: TGCGCCAGCAGTGACCCTAGGCGGGGTGTTCGCACCGGGGAGCTGTTTTTT. Protein product: CASSDPRRGVRTGELFF.

This clone has a handful of counts. The rearrangement joins TRBV6-2 or TRBV6-3 to TRBJ1-1; the match to TRBD1 covers 9 bases. There are 17 residues in the CDR3. Germline lookup yields CDR1 MNHEY and CDR2 SVGEGT. Germline trimming cut 5 bases from V and 0 bases from J; bases unmatched to any gene: 10. CDR3 amino acids: CASSRNRDRDMNTEAFF. In DNA form, the CDR3 reads TGTGCCAGCAGTAGGAACCGGGACAGGGACATGAACACTGAAGCTTTCTTT.

This clone came up once. V is TRBV19 and J is TRBJ2-1, with D hard to call. This CDR3 contains 15 residues. The germline CDR1 and CDR2 sequences are LNHDA and SQIVND (reference sequence). V dropped 5 bases and J dropped 0 bases, with 11 bases sitting between them. CDR3 in amino acids: CASSEDSSSYNEQFF. The CDR3 region has the DNA TGTGCCAGTAGTGAGGATTCGAGCTCCTACAATGAGCAGTTCTTC.

This chain joins TRBV19 and TRBJ2-2; 9 positions match TRBD2. CDR3 size: 14 residues. Germline V gives CDR1 LNHDA, CDR2 SQIVND (reference sequence). The ends lost 6 bases at V and 7 bases at J; junction bases unmatched: 6. The CDR3 here is CASRLAGLYGELFF. The CDR3 DNA reads TGTGCCAGTAGACTAGCGGGCCTTTACGGGGAGCTGTTTTTT. Variable domain in full (rest from reference TRBV19 and TRBJ2-2): DGGITQSPKYLFRKEGQNVTLSCEQNLNHDAMYWYRQDPGQGLRLIYYSQIVNDFQKGDIAEGYSVSREKKESFPLTVTSAQKNPTAFYLCASRLAGLYGELFFGEGSRLTVL.

The chain is built from TRBV6-5 and TRBJ2-7, with 13 bases matching TRBD2. There are 15 residues in the CDR3. With 4 bases clipped from V and 2 bases from J, the junction kept 2 bases outside the gene matches. Germline CDR1 reads MNHEY; CDR2 reads SVGAGI. CDR3: CASSLGTSGTYEQYF. The CDR3 DNA sequence: TGTGCCAGCAGTTTGGGGACTAGCGGGACCTACGAGCAGTACTTC.

V gene TRBV28 combines with J gene TRBJ1-2; D possibly corresponds to TRBD1 (6 bases). The CDR3 totals 13 residues. CDR1 is MDHEN and CDR2 is SYDVKM in the germline V gene. The V end was cut by 6 bases, the J end by 8 bases, with 16 bases between. CDR3 nucleotide sequence: TGTGCCAGCAGAAGAACAGGGCCGGGGGGCTACACCTTC. It specifies CASRRTGPGGYTF.

The CDR3 here is CASSLSLAGYPFF. The CDR3 nucleotides are TGTGCCAGCAGTTTAAGTTTGGCAGGGTATCCGTTCTTC. The chain joins TRBV12-3 or TRBV12-4 to TRBJ2-1, with D perhaps TRBD1 (5 bases). V was trimmed by 2 bases and J by 15 bases, leaving 17 bases between them. This CDR3 spans 13 amino acids.

The J gene is TRBJ2-7, the V gene TRBV28, with TRBD2 as a possible D gene (6 bases). V was trimmed by 4 bases and J by 4 bases, leaving 20 bases between them. There are 16 residues in the CDR3. Germline V gene lookup returns CDR1 MDHEN and CDR2 SYDVKM. For the CDR3, the DNA is TGTGCCAGCAGTTGGGGTTCAGGAGGGCCTACGTACGAGCAGTACTTC. Translated, it gives CASSWGSGGPTYEQYF.

The chain has TRBV2 and TRBJ2-7, with TRBD2 matching over 11 bases. CDR1 and CDR2 (germline): SNHLY, FYNNEI. CDR3 length equals 15 residues. V dropped 1 base and J dropped 9; count of bases not matched to a gene: 8. In DNA, the CDR3 is TGTGCCAGCAGTGAAGTTCTAGCGGGAGGCCGTCGGCAGTACTTC. It specifies CASSEVLAGGRRQYF.

The chain combines TRBV6-4 with TRBJ2-1, with TRBD2 matching 12 bases. The CDR3 is 15 residues long. Trimming took 8 bases from V and 4 from J; bases not matched to a gene: 6. CDR1 and CDR2 (germline): MRHNA, SNTAGT. The CDR3 coding sequence is TGTGCCAGCTCCGGGGGGACTAGCGGGTACAATGAGCAGTTCTTC. It yields the protein CASSGGTSGYNEQFF.

J is TRBJ2-7 and V is TRBV20-1, with 8 positions matching TRBD2. The CDR3 spans 10 residues. Germline values: CDR1 DFQATT, CDR2 SNEGSKA (reference sequence). The V gene end was trimmed by 5 bases and the J gene end by 12 bases; junction bases not matched to a gene: 6. CDR3 sequence reads: CSASRGGSYF. Here the CDR3 DNA reads TGCAGTGCTTCACGGGGGGGTTCGTACTTC.

This sequence joins TRBV3-1 (or the pseudogene TRBV3-2) and TRBJ2-7; D gene ambiguous. Germline V gene data show CDR1 as LGHDT and CDR2 as YNNKEL (reference sequence). CDR3 length: 11 residues. V was cut by 1 base and J by 4 bases, with 2 bases left in between. The DNA for the CDR3 is TGTGCCAGCAGCCAAGCTTACGAGCAGTACTTC. Protein: CASSQAYEQYF.

The V call is TRBV27, the J call TRBJ2-3, with D uncertain. This CDR3 region has 16 residues. CDR1 and CDR2 from the germline V gene are MNHEY and SMNVEV (reference sequence). The V end lost 5 bases, the J end lost 2 bases, and 17 bases lay between the germline ends. As DNA, the CDR3 is TGTGCCAGCAGTCCTGTCGAGCTTCCCCTCACAGATACGCAGTATTTT. It translates to CASSPVELPLTDTQYF.

This clone appeared once. This chain links TRBV10-3 with TRBJ1-5, with 7 bases identical to TRBD1. The V segment lost 8 bases and the J segment 1 base; nucleotides outside the gene matches: 8. The CDR3 runs 15 residues. Germline assignment: CDR1 ENHRY and CDR2 SYGVKD. DNA for the CDR3: TGTGCCATCCGACAGGGTCTCGAGAGCAATCAGCCCCAGCATTTT. Translating it yields CAIRQGLESNQPQHF.

This clone was observed a few times. The genes are TRBV10-3 and TRBJ2-1, with 10 bases that match TRBD2. CDR1 is ENHRY, CDR2 SYGVKD, per germline. The CDR3 is made up of 21 amino acids. Trimming took 8 bases from V and 4 from J; bases not matched to a gene: 26. The DNA of the CDR3 is TGTGCCATCGGTGGTCTAGCGGGAGATTCGGGAAGGCGGAAAATGTACAATGAGCAGTTCTTC. It codes for CAIGGLAGDSGRRKMYNEQFF.

The chain has TRBV28 and TRBJ1-4, with TRBD1 identical over 9 bases. The CDR3 length is 15 residues. Germline V lookup: CDR1 MDHEN, CDR2 SYDVKM. V dropped 6 bases and J dropped 3; count of bases not matched to a gene: 5. The CDR3 nucleotides read TGTGCCAGCAGCCCTGGGACAGGGCCTAATGAAAAACTGTTTTTT. This sequence encodes CASSPGTGPNEKLFF.

In this sample, this clone turned up a few times. This chain joins TRBV4-2 and TRBJ2-7; D might be TRBD2 (6 bases). The CDR3 is 16 residues long. V was trimmed by 5 bases and J by 0 bases, leaving 17 bases between them. CDR1 is LGHNA, CDR2 YNFKEQ, per germline. The CDR3 coding sequence is TGTGCCAGCAGCGCTCTGCGGGGCGGGAACTCCTACGAGCAGTACTTC. The encoded protein is CASSALRGGNSYEQYF.